This T cell receptor (beta chain) was observed in a study of cytomegalovirus exposure and HLA in healthy donors. The germline gives CDR1 WNHNN, CDR2 SYGVQD (reference sequence). V lost 0 bases, J lost 6 bases, and 9 bases lay in between. The CDR3 totals 13 residues. Primers included in the PCR were 60 Vbeta and 13 Jbeta primers. TCRdb keeps only in-frame clones here, not all; method: immunoSEQ multiplex PCR. The table shows more than 90,000 clones, with roughly 78% occurring only once. The V call is TRBV10-1, the J call TRBJ2-7; D is perhaps TRBD1 (6 bases). The receptor was isolated from a woman aged 55 to 70 in good health and CMV-seronegative. The sequenced sample consisted of PBMCs. CDR3 sequence reads: CASSESDRPEQYF. The DNA for the CDR3 is TGCGCCAGCAGTGAGTCCGACAGGCCCGAGCAGTACTTC.